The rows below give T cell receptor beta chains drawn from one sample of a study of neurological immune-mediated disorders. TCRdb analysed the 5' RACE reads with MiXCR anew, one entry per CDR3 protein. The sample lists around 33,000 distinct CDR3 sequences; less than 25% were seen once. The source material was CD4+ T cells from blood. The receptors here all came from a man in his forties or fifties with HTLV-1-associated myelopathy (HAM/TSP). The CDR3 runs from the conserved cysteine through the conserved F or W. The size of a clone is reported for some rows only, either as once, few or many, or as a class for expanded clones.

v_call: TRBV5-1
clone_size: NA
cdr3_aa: CASSLLAVSGELFF

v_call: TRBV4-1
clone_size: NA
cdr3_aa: CASSQVGTVPGGYTF

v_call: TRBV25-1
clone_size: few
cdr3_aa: CASSEYQGRATAANVLTF

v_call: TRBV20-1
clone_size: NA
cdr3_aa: CSAGPDFRGGTDTQYF

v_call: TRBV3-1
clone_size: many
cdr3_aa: CASSQSNRANYGYTF

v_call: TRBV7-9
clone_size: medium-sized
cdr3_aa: CASSLSAGFYSYEQYF

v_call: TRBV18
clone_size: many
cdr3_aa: CASSEDMNTEAFF

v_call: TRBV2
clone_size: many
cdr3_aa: CASSAGTGPYGYTF

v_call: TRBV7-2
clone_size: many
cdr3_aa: CASSLFTGRAGELFF

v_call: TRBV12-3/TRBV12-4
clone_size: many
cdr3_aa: CASSLGAGRTDTQYF

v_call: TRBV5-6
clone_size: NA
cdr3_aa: CASSARQETWSGTGQQYF

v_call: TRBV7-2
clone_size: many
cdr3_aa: CASSSWTGQQETQYF

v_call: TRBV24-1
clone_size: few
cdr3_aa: CASGGGENTGELFF

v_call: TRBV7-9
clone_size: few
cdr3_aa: CASSSGGHIEKLFF

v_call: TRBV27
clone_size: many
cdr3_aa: CASTDGGTTDTQYF

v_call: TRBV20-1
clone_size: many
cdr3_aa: CSASGPSLYEQYF

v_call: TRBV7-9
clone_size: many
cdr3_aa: CASSFASPPYEQYF

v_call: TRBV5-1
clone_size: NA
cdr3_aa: CASSRWEGSYGYTF

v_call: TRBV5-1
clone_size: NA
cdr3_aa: CASSLGRTGDVNTQYF

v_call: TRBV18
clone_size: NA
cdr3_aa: CANQDRASENTEAFF

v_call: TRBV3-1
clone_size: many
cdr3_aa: CASLRQGDEKLFF

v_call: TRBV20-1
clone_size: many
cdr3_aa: CSATIDRGFSQPQHF

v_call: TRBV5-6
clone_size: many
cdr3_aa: CASSRASGGAWEQFF

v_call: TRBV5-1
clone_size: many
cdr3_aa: CASSRGTSGQGYEQYF

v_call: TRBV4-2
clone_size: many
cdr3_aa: CASSQERAEGIQPQHF

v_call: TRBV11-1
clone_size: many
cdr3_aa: CASSHRDRSNSPLHF

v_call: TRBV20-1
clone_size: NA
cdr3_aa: CSARGLGGGAPYNEQFF

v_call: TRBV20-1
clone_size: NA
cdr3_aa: CSASGSEGNGYTF

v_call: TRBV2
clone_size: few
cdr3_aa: CASRVSRLAVTGELFF

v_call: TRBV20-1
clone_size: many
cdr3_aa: CSAFQGNIQYF

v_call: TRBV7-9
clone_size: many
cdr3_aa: CATSGTAHNSPLHF

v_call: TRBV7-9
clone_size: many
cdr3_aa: CASSLARSRGEQYF

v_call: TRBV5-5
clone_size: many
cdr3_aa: CASSSRQGENYGYTF

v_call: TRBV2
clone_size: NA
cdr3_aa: CASSVKASRGNQPQHF

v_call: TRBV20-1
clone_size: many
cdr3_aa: CSAPRGAAAEAFF

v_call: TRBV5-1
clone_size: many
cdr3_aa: CASSLETSNTGELFF

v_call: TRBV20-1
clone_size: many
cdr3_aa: CSAPENGGYTF

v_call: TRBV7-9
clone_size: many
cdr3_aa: CASSLDPAGGPRAKNIQYF

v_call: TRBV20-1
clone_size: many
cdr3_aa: CSARYGTGSYNEQFF

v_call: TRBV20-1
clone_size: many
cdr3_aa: CSARDRQVDTEAFF

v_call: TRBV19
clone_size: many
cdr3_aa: CATREGGQTYNEQFF

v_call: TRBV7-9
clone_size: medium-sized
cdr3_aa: CASSRQTGINEKLFF

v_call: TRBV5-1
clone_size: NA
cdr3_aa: CASRAGGRDGYTF

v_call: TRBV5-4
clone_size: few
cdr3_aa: CASSVDSFYEQYF

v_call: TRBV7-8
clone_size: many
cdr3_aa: CASSPAGDGIDIQYF

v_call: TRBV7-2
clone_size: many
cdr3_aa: CASSSGGAANTQYF

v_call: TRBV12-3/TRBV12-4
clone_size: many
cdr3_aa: CASSSSGTDTQYF

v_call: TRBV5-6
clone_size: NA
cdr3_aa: CASSLVQGIEAFF

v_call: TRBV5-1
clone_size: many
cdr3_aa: CASSLEGRPGADTQYF

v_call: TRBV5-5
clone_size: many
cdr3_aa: CASSLELAGRVF

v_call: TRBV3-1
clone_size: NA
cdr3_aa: CASSRDGASNEQFF

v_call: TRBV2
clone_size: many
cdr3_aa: CASSELEETQYF

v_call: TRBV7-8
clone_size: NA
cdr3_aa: CASRRGTSTDTQYF

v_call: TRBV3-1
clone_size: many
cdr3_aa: CASSQRTGGADAGELFF

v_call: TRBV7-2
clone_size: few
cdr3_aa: CASSLAGGQETQYF

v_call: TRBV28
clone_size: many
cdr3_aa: CASSLGGSSYNEQFF